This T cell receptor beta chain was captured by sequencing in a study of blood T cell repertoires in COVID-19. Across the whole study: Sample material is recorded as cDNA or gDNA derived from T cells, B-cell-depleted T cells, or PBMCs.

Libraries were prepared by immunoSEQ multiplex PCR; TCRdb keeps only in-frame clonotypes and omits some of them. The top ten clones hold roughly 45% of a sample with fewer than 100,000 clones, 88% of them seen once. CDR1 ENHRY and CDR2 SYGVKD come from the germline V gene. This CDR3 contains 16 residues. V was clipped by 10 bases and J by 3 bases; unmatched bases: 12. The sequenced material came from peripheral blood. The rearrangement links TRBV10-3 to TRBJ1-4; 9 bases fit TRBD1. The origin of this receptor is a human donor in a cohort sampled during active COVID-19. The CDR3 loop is CATFGTGRVANEKLFF. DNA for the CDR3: TGTGCCACGTTTGGGACAGGGAGGGTAGCTAATGAAAAACTGTTTTTT.